The subject of this entry is one T cell receptor beta chain. Enrolment of Seattle patients took place during active infection, and they were followed longitudinally. This entry belongs to a study of blood T cell repertoires in COVID-19. Looking at the study overall: T cells, B-cell-depleted T cells, or PBMCs supplied cDNA or gDNA.

Assay used: immunoSEQ multiplex PCR; TCRdb lists only in-frame clones, some missing. The sample holds over 250,000 clones, approximately 90% seen once. The CDR3 has 15 residues. From germline, CDR1 is SEHNR and CDR2 FQNEAQ (reference sequence). V was clipped by 0 bases and J by 14 bases, with 20 bases between them. V and J are TRBV7-9 and TRBJ2-1; tentatively, D is TRBD2 (6 bases). The specimen was peripheral blood. This TCR derives from a woman between 50 and 59 years old with COVID-19, enrolled during active disease. The CDR3 loop is CASSLAGVSGANEFF. CDR3 coding DNA: TGTGCCAGCAGCTTAGCTGGCGTTAGCGGAGCCAACGAGTTCTTC.